Detailed here is one TCR beta chain. Antigen unknown. cDNA serving as the sequencing template came from extracted, reverse transcribed RNA. Some clones are missing from TCRdb's copy, which holds only in-frame ones; the method was immunoSEQ multiplex PCR. The profile shows under 150,000 clones, roughly 80% of them singletons. Regarding treatment: oral pan-JAK inhibitor, 5-10 mg twice daily. The CDR3 is 18 amino acids. With V trimmed by 1 base and J by 3 bases, 11 bases remained unmatched. Germline V lookup: CDR1 SGHVS, CDR2 FNYEAQ. The data are from a study of CD8+ T cells in alopecia areata. General study points: Mice gave a clearer picture of TCR sharing than patients did, possibly for HLA-related reasons. Tofacitinib did not eliminate many expanded lesional clones from scalp or blood. The study found tofacitinib significantly decreased scalp clonality and expanded CD8+ clones among the top 100. Affected scalp, especially in alopecia totalis/universalis, had a higher clonality than normal scalp did.

The receptor was derived from a human donor with alopecia areata. The chain employs TRBV7-6 and TRBJ1-4; 7 bases align to TRBD1. The specimen was CD8+ T cells sorted from blood, collected at week 4, from a patient treated with tofacitinib. This CDR3 is CASSLEYTQGVSNEKLFF. CDR3 DNA sequence: TGTGCCAGCAGCTTAGAGTATACCCAGGGGGTATCTAATGAAAAACTGTTTTTT.